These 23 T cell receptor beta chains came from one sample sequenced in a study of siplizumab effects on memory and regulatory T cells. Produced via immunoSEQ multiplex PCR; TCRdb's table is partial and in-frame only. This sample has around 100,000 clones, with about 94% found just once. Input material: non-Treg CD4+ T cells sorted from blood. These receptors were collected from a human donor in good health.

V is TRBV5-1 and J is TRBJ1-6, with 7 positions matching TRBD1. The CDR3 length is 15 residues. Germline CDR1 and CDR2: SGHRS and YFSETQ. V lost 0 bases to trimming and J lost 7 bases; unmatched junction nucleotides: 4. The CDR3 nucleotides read TGCGCCAGCAGCTTGGATAACAGGGGAAATTCACCCCTCCACTTT. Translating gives CASSLDNRGNSPLHF.

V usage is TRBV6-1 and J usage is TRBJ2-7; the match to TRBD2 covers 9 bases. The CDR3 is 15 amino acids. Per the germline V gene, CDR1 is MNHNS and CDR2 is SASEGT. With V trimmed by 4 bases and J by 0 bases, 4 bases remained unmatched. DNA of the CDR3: TGTGCCAGCAGTGTTCTTAGCGGGGGCTCCTACGAGCAGTACTTC. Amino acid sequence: CASSVLSGGSYEQYF.

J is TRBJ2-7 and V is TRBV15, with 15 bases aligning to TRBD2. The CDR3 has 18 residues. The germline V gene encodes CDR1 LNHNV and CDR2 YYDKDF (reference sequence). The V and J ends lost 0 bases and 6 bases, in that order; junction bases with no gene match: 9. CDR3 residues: CATSRDGTSGRSGSEQYF. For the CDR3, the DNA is TGTGCCACCAGCAGAGATGGGACTAGCGGGAGGAGTGGGTCCGAGCAGTACTTC.

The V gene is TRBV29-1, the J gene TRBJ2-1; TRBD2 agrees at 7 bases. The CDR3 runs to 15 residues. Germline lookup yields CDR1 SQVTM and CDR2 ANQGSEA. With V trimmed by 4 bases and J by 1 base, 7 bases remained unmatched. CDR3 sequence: CSVAQLAESYNEQFF. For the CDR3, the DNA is TGCAGCGTTGCGCAGCTAGCGGAATCCTACAATGAGCAGTTCTTC.

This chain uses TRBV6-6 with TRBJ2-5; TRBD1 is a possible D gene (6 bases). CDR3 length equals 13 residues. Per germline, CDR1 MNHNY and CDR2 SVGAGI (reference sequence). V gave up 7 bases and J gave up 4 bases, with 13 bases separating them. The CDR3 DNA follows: TGTGCCAGCACTCCCTTGGGGGCAGAGACCCAGTACTTC. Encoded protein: CASTPLGAETQYF.

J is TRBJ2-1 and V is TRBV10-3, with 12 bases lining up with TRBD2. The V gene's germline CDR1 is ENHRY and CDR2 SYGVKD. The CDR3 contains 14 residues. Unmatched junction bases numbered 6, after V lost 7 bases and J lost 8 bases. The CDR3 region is CAIKLAGGWDEQFF. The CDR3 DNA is TGTGCCATCAAACTAGCGGGAGGCTGGGATGAGCAGTTCTTC.

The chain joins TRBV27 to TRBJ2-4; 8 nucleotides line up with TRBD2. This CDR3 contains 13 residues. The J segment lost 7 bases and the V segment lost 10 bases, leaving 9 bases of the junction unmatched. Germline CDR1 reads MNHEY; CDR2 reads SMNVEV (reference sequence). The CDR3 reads CATPGGPVNIQYF. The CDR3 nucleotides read TGTGCCACCCCGGGAGGGCCAGTGAACATTCAGTACTTC.

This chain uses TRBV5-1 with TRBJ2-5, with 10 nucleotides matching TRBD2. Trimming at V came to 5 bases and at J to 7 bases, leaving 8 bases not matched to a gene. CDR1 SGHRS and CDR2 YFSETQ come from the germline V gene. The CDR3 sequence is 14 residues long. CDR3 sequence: CASRPAGGASTQYF. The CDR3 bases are TGCGCCAGCAGGCCAGCGGGAGGGGCCTCGACCCAGTACTTC.

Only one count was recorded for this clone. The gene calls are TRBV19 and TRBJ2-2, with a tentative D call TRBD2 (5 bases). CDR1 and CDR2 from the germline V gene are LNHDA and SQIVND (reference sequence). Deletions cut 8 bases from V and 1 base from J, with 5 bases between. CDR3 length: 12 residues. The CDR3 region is CASRENTGELFF. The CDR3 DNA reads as TGTGCCAGTCGGGAGAACACCGGGGAGCTGTTTTTT.

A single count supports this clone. CDR3 amino acids: CASSEITRQNYGYTF. In DNA, the CDR3 is TGTGCCAGCAGTGAAATTACGCGGCAGAACTATGGCTACACCTTC. The rearrangement links TRBV6-1 to TRBJ1-2; unclear D gene. This CDR3 spans 15 amino acids. Germline loops: CDR1 MNHNS, CDR2 SASEGT. Trimming took off 2 bases at V and 2 bases at J, with 12 bases between the two ends.

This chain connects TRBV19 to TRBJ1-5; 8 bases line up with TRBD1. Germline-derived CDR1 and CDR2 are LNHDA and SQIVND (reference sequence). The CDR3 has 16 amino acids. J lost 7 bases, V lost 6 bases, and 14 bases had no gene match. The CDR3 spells CASRTRASGGGQPQHF. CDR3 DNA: TGTGCCAGTAGAACCAGAGCTTCAGGGGGCGGGCAGCCCCAGCATTTT.

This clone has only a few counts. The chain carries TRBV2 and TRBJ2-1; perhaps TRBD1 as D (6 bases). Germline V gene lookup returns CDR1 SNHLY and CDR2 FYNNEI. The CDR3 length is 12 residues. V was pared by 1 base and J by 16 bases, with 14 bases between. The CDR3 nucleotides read TGTGCCAGCAGTGAAGAAAGGGGGACCAACTTCTTC. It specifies CASSEERGTNFF.

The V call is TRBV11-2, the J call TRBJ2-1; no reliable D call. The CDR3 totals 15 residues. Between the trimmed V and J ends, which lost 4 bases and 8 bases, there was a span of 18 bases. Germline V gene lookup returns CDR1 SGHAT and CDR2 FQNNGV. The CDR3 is CASSSLRSPSHEQFF. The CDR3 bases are TGTGCCAGCAGCTCTCTTAGATCCCCTTCCCATGAGCAGTTCTTC.

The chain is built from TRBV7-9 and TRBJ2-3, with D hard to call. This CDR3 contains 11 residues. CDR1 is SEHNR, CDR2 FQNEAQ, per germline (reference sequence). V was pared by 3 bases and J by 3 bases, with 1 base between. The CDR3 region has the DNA TGTGCCAGCAGCTTGACAGATACGCAGTATTTT. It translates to CASSLTDTQYF.

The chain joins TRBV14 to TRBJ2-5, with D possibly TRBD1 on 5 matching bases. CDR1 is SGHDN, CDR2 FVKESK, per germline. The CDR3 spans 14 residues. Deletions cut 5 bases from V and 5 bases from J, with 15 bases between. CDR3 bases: TGTGCCAGCAGCGGTTTTGGGGCGTGGGAGACCCAGTACTTC. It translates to CASSGFGAWETQYF. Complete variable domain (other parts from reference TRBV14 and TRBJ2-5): EAGVTQFPSHSVIEKGQTVTLRCDPISGHDNLYWYRRVMGKEIKFLLHFVKESKQDESGMPNNRFLAERTGGTYSTLKVQPAELEDSGVYFCASSGFGAWETQYFGPGTRLLVL.

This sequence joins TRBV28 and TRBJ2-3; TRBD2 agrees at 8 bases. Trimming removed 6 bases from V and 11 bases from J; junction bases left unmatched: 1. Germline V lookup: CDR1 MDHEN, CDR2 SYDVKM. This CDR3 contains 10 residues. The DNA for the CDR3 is TGTGCCAGCAGCGGGAGGGGGCAGTATTTT. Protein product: CASSGRGQYF.

The DNA of the CDR3 is TGTGCCAGTAATTGGGGAGGAGAGAGCCGGTACTTC. Its translation is CASNWGGESRYF. V and J are TRBV28 and TRBJ2-7, with D possibly matching TRBD2 (6 bases). V was shortened by 9 bases and J by 12 bases, with 21 bases between the two germline ends. The germline gives CDR1 MDHEN, CDR2 SYDVKM. There are 12 residues in the CDR3.

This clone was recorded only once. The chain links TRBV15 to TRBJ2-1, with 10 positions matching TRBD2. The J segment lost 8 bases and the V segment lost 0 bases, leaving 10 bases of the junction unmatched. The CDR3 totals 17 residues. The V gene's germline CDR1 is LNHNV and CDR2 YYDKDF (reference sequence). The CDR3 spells CATSRDDLAGVQDEQFF. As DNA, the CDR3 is TGTGCCACCAGCAGAGATGACCTAGCGGGAGTCCAGGATGAGCAGTTCTTC.

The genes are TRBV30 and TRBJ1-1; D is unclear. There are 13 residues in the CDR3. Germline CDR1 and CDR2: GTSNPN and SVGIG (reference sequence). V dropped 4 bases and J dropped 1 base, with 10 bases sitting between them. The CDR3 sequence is CAWTRTANTEAFF. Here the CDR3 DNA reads TGTGCCTGGACACGGACCGCGAACACTGAAGCTTTCTTT.

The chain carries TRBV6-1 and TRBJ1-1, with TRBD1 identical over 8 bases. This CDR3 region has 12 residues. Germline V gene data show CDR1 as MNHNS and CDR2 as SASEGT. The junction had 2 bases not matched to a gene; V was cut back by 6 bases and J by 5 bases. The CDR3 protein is CASRTGGTEAFF. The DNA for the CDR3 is TGTGCCAGCAGAACAGGGGGTACTGAAGCTTTCTTT.

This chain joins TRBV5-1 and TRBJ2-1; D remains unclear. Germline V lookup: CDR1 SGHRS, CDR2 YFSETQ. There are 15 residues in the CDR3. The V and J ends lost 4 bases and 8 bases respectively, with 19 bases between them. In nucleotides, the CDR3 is TGCGCCAGCAGCCCAAGAAGAAATAGCCTTTATGAGCAGTTCTTC. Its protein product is CASSPRRNSLYEQFF.

DNA for the CDR3: TGTGCCAGCAGCTACCGACAGTATCCCTATGGCTACACCTTC. Amino acids: CASSYRQYPYGYTF. The chain recombines TRBV7-9 with TRBJ1-2, with D maybe TRBD1 (5 bases). Germline CDR1 is SEHNR and CDR2 is FQNEAQ (reference sequence). The CDR3 extends over 14 amino acids. Trimming took off 4 bases at V and 4 bases at J, with 13 bases between the two ends.

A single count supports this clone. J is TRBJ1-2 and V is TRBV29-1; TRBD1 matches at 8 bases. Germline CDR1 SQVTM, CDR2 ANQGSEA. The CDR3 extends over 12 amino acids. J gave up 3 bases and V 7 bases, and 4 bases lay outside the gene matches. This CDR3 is CSAPGGDYGYTF. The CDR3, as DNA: TGCAGCGCCCCAGGGGGCGACTATGGCTACACCTTC.